This TCR beta chain was observed in a study of T cell responses to AZD1222 COVID-19 vaccine. Study results and caveats: The number of AZD1222 recipients seropositive at baseline was only five to seven. The sample set comprised mostly white British donors with more females, and clonal diversity was possibly underestimated. Spike was spanned by vaccine-associated CD4 TCRs, which were dominant at 160-218 and 743-854. Every sample of the repertoires postdated the peak T cell response.

The CDR3 spans 15 residues. V was clipped by 0 bases and J by 0 bases, with 9 bases between them. Germline CDR1 and CDR2: SGHRS and YFSETQ. As regards this clone: Antigen: not known.

Some clones are missing from TCRdb's copy, which holds only in-frame ones; the method was immunoSEQ multiplex PCR. This sample has roughly 150,000 clones; around nine tenths occur once, and the top ten carry around 1%. The rearrangement uses TRBV5-1 and TRBJ1-1; TRBD1 might be the D (5 bases). The TCR was taken from an adult who received the AZD1222 COVID-19 vaccine. The sample consisted of peripheral blood, taken 28 days after the second AZD1222 dose. The DNA of the CDR3 is TGCGCCAGCAGCTTGGCCGACAGAATGAACACTGAAGCTTTCTTT. Its translation is CASSLADRMNTEAFF.